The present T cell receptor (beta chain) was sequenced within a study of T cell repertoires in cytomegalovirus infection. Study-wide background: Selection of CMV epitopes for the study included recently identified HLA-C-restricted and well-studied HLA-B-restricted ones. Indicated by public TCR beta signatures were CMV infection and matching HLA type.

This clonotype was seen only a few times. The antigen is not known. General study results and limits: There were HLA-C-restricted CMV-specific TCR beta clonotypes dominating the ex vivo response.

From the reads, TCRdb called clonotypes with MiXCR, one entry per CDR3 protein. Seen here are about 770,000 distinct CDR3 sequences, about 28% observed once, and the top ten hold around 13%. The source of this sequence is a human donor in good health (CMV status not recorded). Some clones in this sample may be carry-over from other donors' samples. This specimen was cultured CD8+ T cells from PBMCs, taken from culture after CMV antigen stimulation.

CDR3 DNA sequence: TGTGCCAGCAGTTCCCGATTGGACTACACAGATACGCAGTATTTT. Amino acids: CASSSRLDYTDTQYF. The chain links TRBV6-2 or TRBV6-3 to TRBJ2-3, with D possibly TRBD2 on 6 matching bases. V lost 4 bases and J lost 2, with 13 bases in between. Per the germline V gene, CDR1 is MNHEY and CDR2 is SVGEGT. This CDR3 has 15 residues.